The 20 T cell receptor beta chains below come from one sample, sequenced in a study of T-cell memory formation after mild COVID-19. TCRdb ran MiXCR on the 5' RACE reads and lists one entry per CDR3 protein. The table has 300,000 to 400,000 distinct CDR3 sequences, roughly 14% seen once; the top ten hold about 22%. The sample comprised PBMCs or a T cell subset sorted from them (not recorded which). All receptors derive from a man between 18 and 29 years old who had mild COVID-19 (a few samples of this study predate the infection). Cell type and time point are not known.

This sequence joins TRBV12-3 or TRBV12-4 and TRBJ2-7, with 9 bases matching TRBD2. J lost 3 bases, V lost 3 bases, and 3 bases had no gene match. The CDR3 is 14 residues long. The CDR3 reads CASSLASGDYEQYF. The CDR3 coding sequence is TGTGCCAGCAGTTTGGCTAGCGGGGACTACGAGCAGTACTTC.

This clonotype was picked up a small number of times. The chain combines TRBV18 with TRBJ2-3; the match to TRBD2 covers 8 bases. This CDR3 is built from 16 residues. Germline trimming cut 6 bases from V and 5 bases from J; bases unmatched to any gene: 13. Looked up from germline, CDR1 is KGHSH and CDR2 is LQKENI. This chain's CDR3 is CASSKGIGAGEDTQYF. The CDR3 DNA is TGTGCCAGCTCCAAGGGAATCGGAGCGGGGGAAGATACGCAGTATTTT. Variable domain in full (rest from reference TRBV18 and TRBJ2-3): NAGVMQNPRHLVRRRGQEARLRCSPMKGHSHVYWYRQLPEEGLKFMVYLQKENIIDESGMPKERFSAEFPKEGPSILRIQQVVRGDSAAYFCASSKGIGAGEDTQYFGPGTRLTVL.

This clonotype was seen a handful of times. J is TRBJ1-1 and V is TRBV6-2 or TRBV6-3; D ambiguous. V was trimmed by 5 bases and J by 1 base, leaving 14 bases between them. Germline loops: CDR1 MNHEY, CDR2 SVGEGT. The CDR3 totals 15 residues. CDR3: CASSEFTTTNTEAFF. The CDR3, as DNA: TGTGCCAGCAGTGAATTTACTACTACGAACACTGAAGCTTTCTTT.

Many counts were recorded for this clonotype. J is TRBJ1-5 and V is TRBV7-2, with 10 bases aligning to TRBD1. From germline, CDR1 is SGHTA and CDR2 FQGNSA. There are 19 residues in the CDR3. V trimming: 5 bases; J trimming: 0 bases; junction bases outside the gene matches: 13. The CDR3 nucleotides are TGTGCCAGCAGCCAAGGGAGGTGGGGACAGGGGTTTAGCAATCAGCCCCAGCATTTT. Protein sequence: CASSQGRWGQGFSNQPQHF.

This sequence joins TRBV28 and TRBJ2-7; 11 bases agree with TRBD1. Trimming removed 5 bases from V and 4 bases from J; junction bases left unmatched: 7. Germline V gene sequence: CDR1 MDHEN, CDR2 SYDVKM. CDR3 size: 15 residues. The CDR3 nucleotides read TGTGCCAGCAGTGGATGGACAGGGGGCGGTTACGAGCAGTACGTC. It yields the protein CASSGWTGGGYEQYV.

CDR3 amino acids: CSAWTSGGYQETQYF. CDR3 sequence (DNA): TGCAGTGCTTGGACTAGCGGGGGGTACCAAGAGACCCAGTACTTC. J is TRBJ2-5 and V is TRBV20-1; 14 nucleotides line up with TRBD2. The CDR3 is 15 residues long. Germline V gene data show CDR1 as DFQATT and CDR2 as SNEGSKA (reference sequence). V lost 5 bases and J lost 0; bases outside the gene matches: 2.

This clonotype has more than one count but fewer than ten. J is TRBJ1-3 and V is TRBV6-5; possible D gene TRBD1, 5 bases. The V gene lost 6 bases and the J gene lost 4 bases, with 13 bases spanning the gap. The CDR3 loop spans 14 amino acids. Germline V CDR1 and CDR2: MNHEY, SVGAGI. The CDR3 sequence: CASRSRGEGNTIYF. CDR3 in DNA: TGTGCCAGCAGATCCCGGGGGGAAGGAAACACCATATATTTT.

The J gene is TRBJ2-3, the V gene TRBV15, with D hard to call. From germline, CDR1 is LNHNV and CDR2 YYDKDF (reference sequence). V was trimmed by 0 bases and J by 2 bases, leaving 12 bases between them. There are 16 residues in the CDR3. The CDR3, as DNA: TGTGCCACCAGCAGAGATATTGGGGTACTCACAGATACGCAGTATTTT. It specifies CATSRDIGVLTDTQYF.

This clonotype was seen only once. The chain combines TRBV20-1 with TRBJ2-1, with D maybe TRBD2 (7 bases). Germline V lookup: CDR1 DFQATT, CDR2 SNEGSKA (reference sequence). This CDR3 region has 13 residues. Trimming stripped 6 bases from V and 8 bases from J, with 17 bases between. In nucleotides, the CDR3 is TGCAGTGCCCACCCGGGGGCGGGGGATGAGCAGTTCTTC. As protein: CSAHPGAGDEQFF.

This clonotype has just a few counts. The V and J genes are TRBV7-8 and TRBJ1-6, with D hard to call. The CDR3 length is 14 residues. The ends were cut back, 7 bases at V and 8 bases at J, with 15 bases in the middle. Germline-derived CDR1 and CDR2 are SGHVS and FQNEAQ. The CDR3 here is CASISDPGDSPLHF. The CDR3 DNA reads TGTGCCAGCATTTCAGACCCCGGGGATTCACCCCTCCACTTT.

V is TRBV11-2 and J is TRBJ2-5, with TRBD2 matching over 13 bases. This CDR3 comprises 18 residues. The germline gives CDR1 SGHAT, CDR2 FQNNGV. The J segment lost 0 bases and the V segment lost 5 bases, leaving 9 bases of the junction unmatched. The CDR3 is CASSLRTSGGMYQETQYF. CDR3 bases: TGTGCCAGCAGCCTACGGACTAGCGGGGGAATGTACCAAGAGACCCAGTACTTC. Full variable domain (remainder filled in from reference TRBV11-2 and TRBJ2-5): EAGVAQSPRYKIIEKRQSVAFWCNPISGHATLYWYQQILGQGPKLLIQFQNNGVVDDSQLPKDRFSAERLKGVDSTLKIQPAKLEDSAVYLCASSLRTSGGMYQETQYFGPGTRLLVL.

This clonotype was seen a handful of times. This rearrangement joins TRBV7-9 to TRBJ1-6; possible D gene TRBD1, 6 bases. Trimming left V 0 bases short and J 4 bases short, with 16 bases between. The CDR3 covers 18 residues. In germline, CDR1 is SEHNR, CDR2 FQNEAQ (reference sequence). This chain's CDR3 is CASSLAQGQRPYNSPLHF. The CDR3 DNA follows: TGTGCCAGCAGCTTAGCGCAGGGGCAGAGACCTTATAATTCACCCCTCCACTTT.

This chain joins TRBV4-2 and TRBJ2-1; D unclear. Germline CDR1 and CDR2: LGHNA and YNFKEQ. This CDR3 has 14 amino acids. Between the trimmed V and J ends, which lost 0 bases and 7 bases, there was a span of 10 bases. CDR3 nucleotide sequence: TGTGCCAGCAGCCAAGAACGGCAGAAGAATGAGCAGTTCTTC. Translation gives CASSQERQKNEQFF.

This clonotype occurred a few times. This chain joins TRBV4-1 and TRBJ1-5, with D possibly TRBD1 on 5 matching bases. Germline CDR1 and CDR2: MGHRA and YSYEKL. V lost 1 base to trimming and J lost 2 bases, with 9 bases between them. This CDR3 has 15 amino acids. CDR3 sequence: CASSQGGTGNQPQHF. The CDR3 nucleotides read TGCGCCAGCAGCCAAGGGGGGACGGGCAATCAGCCCCAGCATTTT.

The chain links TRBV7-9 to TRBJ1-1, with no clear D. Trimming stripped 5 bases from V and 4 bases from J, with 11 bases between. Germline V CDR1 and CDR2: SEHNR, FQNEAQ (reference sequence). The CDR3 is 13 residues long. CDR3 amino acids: CASSRWAGTEAFF. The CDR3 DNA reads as TGTGCCAGCAGCCGATGGGCAGGCACTGAAGCTTTCTTT.

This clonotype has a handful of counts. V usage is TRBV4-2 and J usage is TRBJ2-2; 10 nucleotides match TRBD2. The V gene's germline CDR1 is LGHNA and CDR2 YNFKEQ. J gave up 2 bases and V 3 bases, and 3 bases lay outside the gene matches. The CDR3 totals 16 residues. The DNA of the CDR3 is TGTGCCAGCAGCCAGGGGACTAGCGACAACACCGGGGAGCTGTTTTTT. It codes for CASSQGTSDNTGELFF.

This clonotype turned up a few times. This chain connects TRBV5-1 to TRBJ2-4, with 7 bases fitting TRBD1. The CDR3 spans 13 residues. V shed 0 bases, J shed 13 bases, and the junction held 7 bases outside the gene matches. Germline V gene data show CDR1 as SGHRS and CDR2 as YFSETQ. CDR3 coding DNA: TGCGCCAGCAGCTTGGCTGTGACAGGGCCACAGTACTTC. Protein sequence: CASSLAVTGPQYF.

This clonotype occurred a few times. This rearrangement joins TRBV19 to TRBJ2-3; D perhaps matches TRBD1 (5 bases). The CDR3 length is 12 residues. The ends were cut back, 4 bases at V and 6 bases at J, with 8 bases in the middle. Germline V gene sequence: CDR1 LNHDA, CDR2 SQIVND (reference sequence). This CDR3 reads CASSKQADTQYF. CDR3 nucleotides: TGTGCCAGTAGTAAACAGGCGGATACGCAGTATTTT.

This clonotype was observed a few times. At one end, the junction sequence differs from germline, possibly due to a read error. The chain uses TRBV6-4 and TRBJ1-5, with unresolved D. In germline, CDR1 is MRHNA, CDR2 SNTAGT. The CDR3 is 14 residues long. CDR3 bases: TGTGCCATCAGTCAGCCGTGTATCAATCAGCCCCAGCATTTT. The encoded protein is CAISQPCINQPQHF.

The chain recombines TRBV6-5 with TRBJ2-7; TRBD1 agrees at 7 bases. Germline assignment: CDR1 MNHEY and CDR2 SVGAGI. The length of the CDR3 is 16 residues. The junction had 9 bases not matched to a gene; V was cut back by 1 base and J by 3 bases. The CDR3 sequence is CASSYWSGTEVYEQYF. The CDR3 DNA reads TGTGCCAGCAGTTACTGGTCCGGGACAGAAGTCTACGAGCAGTACTTC.